Following are 7 T cell receptor beta chains from one sample sequenced in a study of T cells in women clearing cervical HPV infection. TCRdb's copy holds only in-frame clones and misses some; the assay was immunoSEQ multiplex PCR. The sample has 25,000 to 30,000 clones. The sequenced material came from blood buffy coat. These receptors all come from a woman aged 18 to 75 with a cervical HPV16 infection that either progressed to CIN3+ or cleared (not recorded which).

Concerning this clone: At one boundary the junction diverges from the germline segment, which might be a read error. The observed sequence ends 3 residues before the CDR3 terminus, with the missing tail filled in from the germline J gene. The sample contains more than one DNA sequence encoding this CDR3. The chain carries TRBV30 and TRBJ1-3; D is ambiguous. The CDR3 length is 16 residues. The germline CDR1 and CDR2 sequences are GTSNPN and SVGIG (reference sequence). Partial CDR3 DNA: TGTGCCTGGAGAAGACTCGGGTTATTTCCTTCAAACACA. Protein product: CAWRRLGLFPSNT. The whole CDR3 protein is CAWRRLGLFPSNTIYF.

Details on this clone: The missing CDR3 end, 3 residues past where the read stops, is filled in from the germline J gene. V is TRBV2 and J is TRBJ2-2; D is perhaps TRBD1 (6 bases). The CDR3 extends over 13 amino acids. CDR1 and CDR2 from the germline V gene are SNHLY and FYNNEI. V lost 8 bases to trimming and J lost 5 bases, with 12 bases between them. CDR3 DNA (partial): TGTGCCAGCGGGTTACAGGGAACCGGGGAG. Residues: CASGLQGTGE. The whole CDR3 region reads CASGLQGTGELFF.

A note on this clone: The CDR3 end falls 3 residues outside the read, so it is completed with the germline J gene. V gene TRBV11-2 combines with J gene TRBJ1-2; D is unclear. Germline V gene data show CDR1 as SGHAT and CDR2 as FQNNGV. This CDR3 spans 15 amino acids. CDR3 protein: CASRPMAGGRGRYTF. Incomplete CDR3 DNA: TGTGCCAGCAGGCCCATGGCGGGAGGACGGGGTCGC.

As concerns this clone: Read coverage stops 3 residues before the CDR3 terminus; the germline J gene supplies the remainder. V is TRBV7-6 and J is TRBJ2-3, with a tentative D call TRBD2 (5 bases). Trimming pared 0 bases from V and 1 base from J, leaving 8 bases between. The CDR3 covers 15 residues. CDR1 and CDR2 from the germline V gene are SGHVS and FNYEAQ. CDR3 loop: CASSLAPGGTDTQYF. The covered CDR3 bases are TGTGCCAGCAGCTTAGCCCCCGGGGGCACAGATACG.

Remarks on this clone: The CDR3 end lies 3 residues beyond the end of the read and is filled in from the germline J gene. The chain has TRBV7-2 and TRBJ2-1, with 7 bases fitting TRBD2. With 5 bases clipped from V and 0 bases from J, the junction kept 4 bases outside the gene matches. CDR1 and CDR2 from the germline V gene are SGHTA and FQGNSA. This CDR3 contains 15 residues. CDR3 loop: CASSPGGSSYNEQFF. The CDR3 DNA, read in part, is TGTGCCAGCAGCCCCGGGGGGAGCTCCTACAATGAG. Full variable domain (remainder filled in from reference TRBV7-2 and TRBJ2-1): GAGVSQSPSNKVTEKGKDVELRCDPISGHTALYWYRQSLGQGLEFLIYFQGNSAPDKSGLPSDRFSAERTGGSVSTLTIQRTQQEDSAVYLCASSPGGSSYNEQFFGPGTRLTVL.

Comments on this clone: The read falls 3 residues short of the CDR3 end, and the missing part is taken from the germline J gene. The chain employs TRBV30 and TRBJ1-5; D remains unclear. Germline V lookup: CDR1 GTSNPN, CDR2 SVGIG (reference sequence). The CDR3 has 15 residues. The V end was cut by 1 base, the J end by 1 base, with 11 bases between. The CDR3 bases that were read are TGTGCCTGGAGTGAAGGGCCAGAGAGCAATCAGCCC. Protein: CAWSEGPESNQP. The entire CDR3 protein reads CAWSEGPESNQPQHF.

The CDR3 sequence is CASSFGRVNTGELFF. The DNA read from the CDR3 is TGCGCCAGCAGCTTCGGCAGGGTGAACACCGGGGAG. V and J are TRBV5-1 and TRBJ2-2; maybe TRBD1 (5 bases). The read stops 3 residues short of the end of the CDR3; the missing end is completed from the germline J gene. The V end lost 2 bases, the J end lost 1 base, and 9 bases lay between the germline ends. The CDR3 is made up of 15 amino acids. CDR1 and CDR2 from the germline V gene are SGHRS and YFSETQ.